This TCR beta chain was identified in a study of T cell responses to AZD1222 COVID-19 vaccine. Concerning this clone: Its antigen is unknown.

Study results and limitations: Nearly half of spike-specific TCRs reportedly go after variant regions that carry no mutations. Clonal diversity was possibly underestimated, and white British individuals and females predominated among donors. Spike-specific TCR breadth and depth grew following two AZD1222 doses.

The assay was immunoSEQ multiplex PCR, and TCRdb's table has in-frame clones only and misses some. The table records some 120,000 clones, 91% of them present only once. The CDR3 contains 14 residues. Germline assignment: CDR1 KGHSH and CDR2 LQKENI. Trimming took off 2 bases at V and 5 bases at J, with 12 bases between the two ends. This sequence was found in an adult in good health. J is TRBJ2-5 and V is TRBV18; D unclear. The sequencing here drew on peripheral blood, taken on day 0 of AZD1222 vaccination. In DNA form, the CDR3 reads TGTGCCAGCTCACCAGCTAGGTTGGGGGAGACCCAGTACTTC. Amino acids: CASSPARLGETQYF. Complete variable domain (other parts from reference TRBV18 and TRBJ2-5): NAGVMQNPRHLVRRRGQEARLRCSPMKGHSHVYWYRQLPEEGLKFMVYLQKENIIDESGMPKERFSAEFPKEGPSILRIQQVVRGDSAAYFCASSPARLGETQYFGPGTRLLVL.